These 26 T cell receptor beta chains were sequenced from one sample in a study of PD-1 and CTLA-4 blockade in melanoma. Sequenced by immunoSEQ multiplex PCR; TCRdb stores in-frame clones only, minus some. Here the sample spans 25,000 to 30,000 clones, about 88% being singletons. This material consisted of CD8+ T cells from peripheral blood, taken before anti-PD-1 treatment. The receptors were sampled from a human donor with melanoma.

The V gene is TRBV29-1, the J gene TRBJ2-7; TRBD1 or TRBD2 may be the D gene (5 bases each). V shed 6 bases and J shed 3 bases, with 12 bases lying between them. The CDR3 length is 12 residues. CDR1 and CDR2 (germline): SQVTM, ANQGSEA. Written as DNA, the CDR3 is TGCAGCGTCCGGGACGGGGACTACGAGCAGTACTTC. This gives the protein CSVRDGDYEQYF.

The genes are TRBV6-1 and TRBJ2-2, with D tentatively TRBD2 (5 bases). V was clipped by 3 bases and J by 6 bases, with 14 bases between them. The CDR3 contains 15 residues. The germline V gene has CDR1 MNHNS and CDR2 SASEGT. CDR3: CASSERALDPGELFF. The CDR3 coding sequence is TGTGCCAGCAGTGAGCGGGCACTAGACCCCGGGGAGCTGTTTTTT.

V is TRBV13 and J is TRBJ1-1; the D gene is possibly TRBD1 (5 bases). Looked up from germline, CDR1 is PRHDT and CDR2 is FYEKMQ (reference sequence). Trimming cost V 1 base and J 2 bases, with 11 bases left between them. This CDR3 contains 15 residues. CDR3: CASSLVGRANTEAFF. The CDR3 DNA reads TGTGCCAGCAGCTTAGTCGGCAGGGCCAACACTGAAGCTTTCTTT. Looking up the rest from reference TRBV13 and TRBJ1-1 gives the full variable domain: AAGVIQSPRHLIKEKRETATLKCYPIPRHDTVYWYQQGPGQDPQFLISFYEKMQSDKGSIPDRFSAQQFSDYHSELNMSSLELGDSALYFCASSLVGRANTEAFFGQGTRLTVV.

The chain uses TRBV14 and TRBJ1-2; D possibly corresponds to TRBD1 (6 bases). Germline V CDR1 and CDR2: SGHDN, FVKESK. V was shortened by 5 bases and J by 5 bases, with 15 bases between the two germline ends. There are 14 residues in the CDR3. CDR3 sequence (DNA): TGTGCCAGCAGCACGGGACACCTACTTTATGGCTACACCTTC. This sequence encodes CASSTGHLLYGYTF.

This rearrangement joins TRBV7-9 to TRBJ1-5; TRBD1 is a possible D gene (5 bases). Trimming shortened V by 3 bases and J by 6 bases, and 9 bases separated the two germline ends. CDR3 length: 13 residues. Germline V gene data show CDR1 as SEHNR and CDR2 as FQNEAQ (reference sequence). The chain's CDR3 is CASSFGGVQPQHF. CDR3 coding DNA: TGTGCCAGCAGCTTTGGGGGGGTTCAGCCCCAGCATTTT.

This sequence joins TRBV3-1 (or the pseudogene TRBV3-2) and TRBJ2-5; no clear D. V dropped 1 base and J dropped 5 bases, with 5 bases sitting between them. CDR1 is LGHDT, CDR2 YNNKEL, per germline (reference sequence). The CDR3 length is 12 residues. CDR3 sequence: CASSQVAETQYF. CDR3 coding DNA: TGTGCCAGCAGCCAAGTTGCCGAGACCCAGTACTTC.

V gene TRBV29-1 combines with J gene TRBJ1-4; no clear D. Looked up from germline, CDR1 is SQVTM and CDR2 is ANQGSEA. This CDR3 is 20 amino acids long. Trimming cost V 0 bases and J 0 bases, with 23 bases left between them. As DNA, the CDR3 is TGCAGCGTTGAAGATTATTTTCTAGGAGGAGAGGGCGCAACTAATGAAAAACTGTTTTTT. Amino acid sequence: CSVEDYFLGGEGATNEKLFF.

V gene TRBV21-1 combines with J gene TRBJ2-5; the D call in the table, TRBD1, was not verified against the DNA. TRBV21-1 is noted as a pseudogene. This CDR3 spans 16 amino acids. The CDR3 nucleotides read TGTGCCAGCAGCAAGGCCTGGGGCAGGGATGAAGAGACCCAGTACTTC. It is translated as CASSKAWGRDEETQYF.

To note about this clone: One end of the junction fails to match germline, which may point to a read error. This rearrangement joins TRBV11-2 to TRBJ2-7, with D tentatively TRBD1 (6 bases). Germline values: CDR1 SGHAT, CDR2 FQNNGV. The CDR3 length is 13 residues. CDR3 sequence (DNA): TGTGCCAGCAACTTACAGGGCGTCCACGAGCAGTACTTC. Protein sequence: CASNLQGVHEQYF. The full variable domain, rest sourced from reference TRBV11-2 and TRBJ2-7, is EAGVAQSPRYKIIEKRQSVAFWCNPISGHATLYWYQQILGQGPKLLIQFQNNGVVDDSQLPKDRFSAERLKGVDSTLKIQPAKLEDSAVYLCASNLQGVHEQYFGPGTRLTVT.

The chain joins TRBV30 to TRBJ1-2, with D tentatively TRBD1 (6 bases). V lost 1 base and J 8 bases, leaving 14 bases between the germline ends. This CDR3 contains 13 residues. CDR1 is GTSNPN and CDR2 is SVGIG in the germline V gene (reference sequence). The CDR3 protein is CAWSALTGHGYTF. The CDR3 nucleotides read TGTGCCTGGAGTGCCCTCACAGGGCACGGCTACACCTTC. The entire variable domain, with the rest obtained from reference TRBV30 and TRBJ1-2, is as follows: SQTIHQWPATLVQPVGSPLSLECTVEGTSNPNLYWYRQAAGRGLQLLFYSVGIGQISSEVPQNLSASRPQDRQFILSSKKLLLSDSGFYLCAWSALTGHGYTFGSGTRLTVV.

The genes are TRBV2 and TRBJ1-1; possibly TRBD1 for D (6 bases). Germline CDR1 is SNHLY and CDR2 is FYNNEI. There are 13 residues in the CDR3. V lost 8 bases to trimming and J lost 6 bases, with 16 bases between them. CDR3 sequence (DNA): TGTGCCAGCCAGACAGGCTTTGGGGCTGAAGCTTTCTTT. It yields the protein CASQTGFGAEAFF.

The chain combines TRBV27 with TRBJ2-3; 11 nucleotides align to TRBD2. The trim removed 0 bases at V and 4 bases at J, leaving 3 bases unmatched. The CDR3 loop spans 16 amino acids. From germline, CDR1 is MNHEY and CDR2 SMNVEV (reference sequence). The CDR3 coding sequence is TGTGCCAGCAGTTTATCGACTAGCGGGGTCTCAGATACGCAGTATTTT. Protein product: CASSLSTSGVSDTQYF.

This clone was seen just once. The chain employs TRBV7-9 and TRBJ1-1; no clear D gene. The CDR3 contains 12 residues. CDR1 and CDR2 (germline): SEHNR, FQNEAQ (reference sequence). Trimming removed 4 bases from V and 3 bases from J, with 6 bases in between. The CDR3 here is CASSSLDTEAFF. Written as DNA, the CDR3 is TGTGCCAGCAGCTCACTCGACACTGAAGCTTTCTTT.

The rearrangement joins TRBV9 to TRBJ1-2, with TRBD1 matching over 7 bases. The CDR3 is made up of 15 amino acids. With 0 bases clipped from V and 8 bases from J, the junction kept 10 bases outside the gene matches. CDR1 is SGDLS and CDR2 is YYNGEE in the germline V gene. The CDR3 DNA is TGTGCCAGCAGCGTAGCCCGGACAGGACCCTCGGGCTACACCTTC. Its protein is CASSVARTGPSGYTF. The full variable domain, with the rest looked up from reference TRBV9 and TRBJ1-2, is DSGVTQTPKHLITATGQRVTLRCSPRSGDLSVYWYQQSLDQGLQFLIQYYNGEERAKGNILERFSAQQFPDLHSELNLSSLELGDSALYFCASSVARTGPSGYTFGSGTRLTVV.

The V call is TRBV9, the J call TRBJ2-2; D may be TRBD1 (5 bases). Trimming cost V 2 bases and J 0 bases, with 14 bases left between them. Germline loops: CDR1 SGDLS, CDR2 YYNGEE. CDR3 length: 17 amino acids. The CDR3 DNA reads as TGTGCCAGCAGCGTCTTCCCCAGGGCAACGAACACCGGGGAGCTGTTTTTT. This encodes CASSVFPRATNTGELFF.

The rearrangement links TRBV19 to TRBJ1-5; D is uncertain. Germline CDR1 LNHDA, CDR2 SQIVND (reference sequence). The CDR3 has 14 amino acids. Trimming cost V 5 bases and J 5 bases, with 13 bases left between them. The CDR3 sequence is CASSHRGEDQPQHF. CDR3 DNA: TGTGCCAGTAGTCACCGAGGCGAGGATCAGCCCCAGCATTTT.

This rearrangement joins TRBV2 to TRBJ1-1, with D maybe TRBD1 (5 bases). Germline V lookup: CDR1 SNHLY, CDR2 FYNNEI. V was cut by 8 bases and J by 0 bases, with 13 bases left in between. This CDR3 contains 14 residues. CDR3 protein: CASYAGHLNTEAFF. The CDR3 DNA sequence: TGTGCCAGCTACGCCGGACACTTGAACACTGAAGCTTTCTTT.

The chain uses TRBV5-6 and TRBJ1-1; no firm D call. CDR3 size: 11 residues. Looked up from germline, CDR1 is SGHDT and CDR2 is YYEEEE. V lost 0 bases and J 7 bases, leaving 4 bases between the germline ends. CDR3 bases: TGTGCCAGCAGCTTGGGGGGTGAAGCTTTCTTT. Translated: CASSLGGEAFF.

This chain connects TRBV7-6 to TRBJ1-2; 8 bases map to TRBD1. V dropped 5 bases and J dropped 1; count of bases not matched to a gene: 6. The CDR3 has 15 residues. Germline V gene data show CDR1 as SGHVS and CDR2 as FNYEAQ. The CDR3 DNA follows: TGTGCCAGCAGCCCCCGGACAGGGAATAACTATGGCTACACCTTC. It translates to CASSPRTGNNYGYTF.

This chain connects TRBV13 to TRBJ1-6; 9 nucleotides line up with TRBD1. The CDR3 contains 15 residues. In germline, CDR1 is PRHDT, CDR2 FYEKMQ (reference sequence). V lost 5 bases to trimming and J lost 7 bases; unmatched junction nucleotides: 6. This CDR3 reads CASSPRDRANSPLHF. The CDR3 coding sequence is TGTGCCAGCAGCCCTCGGGACAGGGCGAATTCACCCCTCCACTTT.

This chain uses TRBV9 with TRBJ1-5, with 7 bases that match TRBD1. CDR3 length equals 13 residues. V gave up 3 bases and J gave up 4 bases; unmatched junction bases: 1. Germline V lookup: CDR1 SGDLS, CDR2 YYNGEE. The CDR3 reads CASSGDSNQPQHF. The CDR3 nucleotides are TGTGCCAGCAGCGGGGACAGTAATCAGCCCCAGCATTTT.

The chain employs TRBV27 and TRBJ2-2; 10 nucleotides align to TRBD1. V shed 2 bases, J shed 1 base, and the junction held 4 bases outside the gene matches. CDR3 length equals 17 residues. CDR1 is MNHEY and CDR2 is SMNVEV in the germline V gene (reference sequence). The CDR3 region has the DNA TGTGCCAGCAGTTTACCGACAGGGGGCTTGAACACCGGGGAGCTGTTTTTT. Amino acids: CASSLPTGGLNTGELFF.

The DNA of the CDR3 is TGTGCCAGCAGCGCTTCCACTTCCGACAGGGGCGATACAGATACGCAGTATTTT. It specifies CASSASTSDRGDTDTQYF. The V call is TRBV9, the J call TRBJ2-3, with 8 bases lining up with TRBD1. V lost 3 bases, J lost 3 bases, and 15 bases stayed unmatched. The CDR3 has 18 amino acids. Germline CDR1 and CDR2: SGDLS and YYNGEE.

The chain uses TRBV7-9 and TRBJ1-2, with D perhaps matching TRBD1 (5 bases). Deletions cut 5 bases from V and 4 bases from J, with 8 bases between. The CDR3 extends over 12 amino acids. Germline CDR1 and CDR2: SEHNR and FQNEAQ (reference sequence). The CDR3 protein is CASSRQIYGYTF. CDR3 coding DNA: TGTGCCAGCAGCAGACAGATCTATGGCTACACCTTC.

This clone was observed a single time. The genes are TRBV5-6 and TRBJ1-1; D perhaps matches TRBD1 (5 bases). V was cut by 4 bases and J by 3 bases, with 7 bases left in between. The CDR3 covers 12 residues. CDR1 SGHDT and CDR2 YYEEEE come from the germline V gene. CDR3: CASSQGYTEAFF. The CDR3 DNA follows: TGTGCCAGCAGCCAGGGCTACACTGAAGCTTTCTTT.

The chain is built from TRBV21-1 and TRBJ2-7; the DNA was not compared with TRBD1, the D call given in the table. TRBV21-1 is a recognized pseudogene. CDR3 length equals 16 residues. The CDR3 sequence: CASSKSGQGSSYEQYF. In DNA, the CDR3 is TGTGCCAGCAGCAAATCTGGACAGGGGAGCTCCTACGAGCAGTACTTC.